This TCR beta chain was profiled in a study of T-cell memory formation after mild COVID-19. Constant-segment primers served in 5'RACE that generated TCR alpha and TCR beta cDNA libraries bearing sample barcodes and UMIs. MiXCR, applied by TCRdb to the 5' RACE reads, yields one record per CDR3 protein. The sample has about 320,000 distinct CDR3 sequences; approximately 15% are singletons. Points from the study as a whole: Among contracting clones, CD4+ were mainly CM/EM and CD8+ enriched in EMRA. Several responding clones turned up in pre-infection memory, indicating that cross-reactive memory may have taken part.

This clonotype was seen a handful of times. The antigen remains unidentified. Trimming pared 3 bases from V and 2 bases from J, leaving 9 bases between. The CDR3 totals 14 residues. Looked up from germline, CDR1 is SGHAT and CDR2 is FQNNGV. The clonotype originates from a man between 18 and 35 years old who had mild COVID-19 (a few samples of this study predate the infection). Cell type and time point are not known. The specimen sequenced was PBMCs or a T cell subset sorted from them (not recorded which). The V and J genes are TRBV11-2 and TRBJ2-3; no clear D gene. DNA for the CDR3: TGTGCCAGCAGCTTGGACCGTCACACAGATACGCAGTATTTT. The encoded protein is CASSLDRHTDTQYF. Looking up the rest from reference TRBV11-2 and TRBJ2-3 gives the full variable domain: EAGVAQSPRYKIIEKRQSVAFWCNPISGHATLYWYQQILGQGPKLLIQFQNNGVVDDSQLPKDRFSAERLKGVDSTLKIQPAKLEDSAVYLCASSLDRHTDTQYFGPGTRLTVL.